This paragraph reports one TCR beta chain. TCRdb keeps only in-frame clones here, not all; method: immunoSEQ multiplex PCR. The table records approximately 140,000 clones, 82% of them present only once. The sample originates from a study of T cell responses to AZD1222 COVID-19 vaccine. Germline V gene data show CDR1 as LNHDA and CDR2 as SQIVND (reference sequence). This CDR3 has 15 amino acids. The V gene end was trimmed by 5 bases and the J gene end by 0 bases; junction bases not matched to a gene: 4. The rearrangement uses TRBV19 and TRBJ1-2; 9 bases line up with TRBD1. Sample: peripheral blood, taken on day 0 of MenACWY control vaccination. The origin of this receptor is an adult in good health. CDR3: CASSSRDRANYGYTF. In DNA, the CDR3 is TGTGCCAGTAGTTCCCGGGACAGGGCTAACTATGGCTACACCTTC.